This T cell receptor beta chain was sequenced for a study of blood T cell repertoires in COVID-19 (dated by TCRdb to about 2020). About the investigation overall: Samples covering the acute and convalescent phases of COVID-19 were provided by collaborators in the United States, Italy and Spain. Samples came from the ongoing ImmuneRACE study (first 160 participants) plus 1,254 subjects from 6 global collaborators. Where HLA class I and class II types were available, the types were taken from metadata supplied by the sample provider, not from assay-based typing. The material from the prospective study consisted of cDNA or gDNA derived from T cells, B-cell-depleted T cells, or PBMCs. The repertoires were released in a freely available public database meant as a resource for research on the immune response to SARS-CoV-2. Deeply sampled blood TCRbeta repertoires from subjects exposed to, actively infected with, or recovered from COVID-19 were included in the dataset. Nearly every sample came with metadata listing a de-identified subject ID, COVID-19 status, age in years and sex. Overall study results and their limits: The quantity of clinical and demographic metadata differed by source and by participant and was supplied without curation.

Including cysteine and phenylalanine, the CDR3 has 14 amino acids. Just the 42-base CDR3 DNA is kept, in frame starting at base 1. CDR1 and CDR2 (MNHEY, SVGAGI) derive from the germline V gene. V trim: 2 bases; J trim: 5 bases; unmatched bases: 5. As concerns this clone: This receptor's antigen is unknown. No per-base quality is available; no much larger clone lies one base away.

TCRbeta CDR3 regions were amplified from genomic DNA by means of the immunoSEQ Assay, a bias-controlled multiplex PCR. From the authors' description of their analysis: Nucleated cell counts per sample were estimated from amplification of reference gene primers within the assay. To quantify the absolute abundance of each unique TCRbeta CDR3 rearrangement, sequence reads were collapsed and filtered. For each sample, productive Simpson clonality was calculated as the square root of Simpson's diversity index over productive rearrangements. TCRdb carries this immuneACCESS record with in-frame sequences only. Its versions omit some clonotypes, under half of them owing to an unresolved V gene in the studies checked, with the rest unexplained. The V and J calls and the clone size are those of that table, but D and trimming were determined from the DNA. The sample table holds 85,000 to 90,000 clones, of which around 87% were seen once. The ten most abundant clones make up about 1.2% of the sample.

The collaborating institutions used their own protocols to collect whole blood in K2EDTA tubes. Collaborator samples were shipped for TCRbeta analysis as frozen whole blood, isolated PBMCs, or DNA extracted from either sample type. The source material was peripheral blood. This receptor was taken from a human donor in a cohort sampled during active COVID-19. The chain uses TRBV6-5 and TRBJ1-2, with TRBD1 identical over 7 junction bases. The nucleotide sequence reads TGTGCCAGCAGTTACGATGGGACAGCGTATGGCTACACCTTC. Its product reads: CASSYDGTAYGYTF.